This T cell receptor (beta chain) was sequenced for a study of cytomegalovirus exposure and HLA in healthy donors (dated by TCRdb to between 2016 and 2019). With regard to the full study: In an earlier analysis of 587 of the donors, roughly 300 Gb of sequence data and 120 million or so unique TCR beta sequences from about 179 million T cells were reported. In an earlier analysis of 500 to 650 of the donors, high-throughput TCR beta sequencing was used to judge whether each TCR beta V gene segment behaved as functional or pseudogenic. Every discovery cohort repertoire had been produced on one sequencing platform. The genetic ancestry cluster associated with self-reported Caucasian donors included 80% to 90% of the 398 genotyped donors. The aim of the study was to test whether cataloging public T cell receptors could identify signatures of past pathogen exposure. Rather than using new phenotypic data, the later analysis identified candidate immune exposures from TCR beta sequences and from how often those sequences occurred across donors. The study profiled the T cell repertoires of 666 subjects by immunosequencing and related them to cytomegalovirus serostatus. About 280 gigabases of sequencing data and approximately 93 million unique TCR sequences were included in an early release covering about 620 HLA-typed donors. A later analysis re-examined previously published TCR beta repertoires from over 500 donors and added high-resolution HLA genotyping to investigate patterns of TCR occurrence. High-throughput TCR immunosequencing, statistical association of individual TCRs with disease status, and machine learning were combined to predict cytomegalovirus infection status. Across approximately 400 genotyped donors of the cohort, an average of approximately 240,000 unique TCR beta nucleotide sequences per donor were sequenced, and around 20% of those sequences were non-productive. Genome-wide SNP genotypes for about 60% of the 666 donors were used in a later genetic analysis, which treated that subset as a discovery cohort. Both class I and class II loci were covered by HLA typing, at four-digit resolution. Besides the first cohort of approximately 710 subjects, a separate validation cohort made up of 120 different subjects was used. Donor age, sex, ethnicity and CMV serostatus were compiled together with the repertoire data. A handful of DR-DQ haplotypes were handled as single units for association and clustering because linkage in the cohort was strong. Typing coverage varied by locus: roughly 629-640 donors for A, B, C, DRB1 and DQB1; roughly 560 for DQA1; 600 to 610 for DPA1; 450 to 480 for DPB1. What the authors observed across the whole study: A later analysis found that TCR association rates varied across HLA loci, with DRB1 alleles showing the most associated TCRs and HLA-C alleles the fewest. A further reported finding was that TCR beta sequences accurately predicted the HLA-A and HLA-B alleles for most subjects in the first cohort. Some IMGT-functional V segments, including TRBV6-2 and TRBV6-3, could not be told apart with the 87-base-pair reads, so those segments were excluded. A group of highly shared sequence variants was considered likely to be a technical artifact of the sequencing pipeline. Across donors, most TCR sequences were observed very rarely, whereas some public TCRs were present in many individuals. Correlated functional status among segregating V segments might reflect linkage disequilibrium, but an unknown experimental factor could not be ruled out. Because counts were too low, approximately 18 rarely observed V segments, including chromosome 9 orphons, were excluded from the earlier analysis of a few hundred of the donors. In an earlier analysis of roughly 560 of the donors, most TCR beta V segments were observed in productive rearrangements about 87% or about 30% of the time, broadly matching IMGT annotations. The study listed approximately 150 TCR beta chains as associated with cytomegalovirus. In a later analysis, HLA-associated TCR beta chains were found to be more clonally expanded and to have lower generation probabilities than equally common non-associated chains. In both the original and validation cohorts, the classifier was reported to diagnose cytomegalovirus status with high specificity and sensitivity. In a later genetic analysis, fewer N-insertions in productive TCRs were reported among donors in an Asian-associated ancestry cluster than the approximately 630-donor mean. Strong co-occurrence of HLA alleles, especially DR and DQ, made assigning TCR associations to individual alleles difficult. The only immune exposure information available for the cohort was CMV serostatus. In a later analysis, most CMV-associated TCR beta chains were found to appear HLA-restricted, with HLA associations seemingly driven largely by CMV exposure. In vitro tests confirmed that a few of the cytomegalovirus-associated TCR beta chains recognize cytomegalovirus antigens. This cohort had only TCR beta chains sequenced, and the lack of alpha or paired-chain data limited which features could be detected. According to a later analysis, parvovirus B19, influenza, CMV and Epstein-Barr virus appeared linked to several top co-occurrence clusters. Because HLA typing was unavailable for some donors at each locus, only the typed subset was used in association tests. The authors suggested that the approach could potentially be extended to other disease states and immunological phenotypes. Specific HLA alleles were associated with around 18,000 TCR beta sequences at a false discovery rate of 0.05 in a later analysis. The presence/absence analyses assumed that sequencing depth was roughly uniform across donors, and that assumption may not be true. A later genetic analysis associated a missense DCLRE1C variant with V-gene and J-gene trimming of TCR beta chains, and an independent cohort replicated the association.

Looking up the germline V gene (reference sequence) yields CDR1 SEHNR and CDR2 FQNEAQ. V is pared back by 5 bases and J by 6 bases, with 18 bases lying between the germline termini. Taken from cysteine to phenylalanine, the CDR3 has 15 residues. CDR3 DNA is the only sequence kept; it has 45 bases, read in frame from the first base. Details on this clone: Its target antigen remains unknown. Base qualities were left out, and no much larger clone turns up one base away.

The cohort was made up of under 800 healthy bone marrow donors. Cohort members were all nominally healthy when sampled, although unrecorded immune exposures were likely present. The donor tested CMV seronegative and was one of the 352 seronegative cohort members. Each donor provided a peripheral blood sample, and peripheral blood mononuclear cells were used for TCR beta sequencing. The Qiagen DNeasy Blood Extraction Kit was used to extract genomic DNA from the blood cell samples. The receptor library was made with the immunoSEQ multiplex PCR assay. The multiplex PCR relied on a mix of 60 forward primers for TCR Vbeta segments and 13 reverse primers for TCR Jbeta segments. Amplification of the CDR3 region of rearranged TCR beta genes was performed with a multiplex PCR assay on genomic DNA. Amplified TCR beta libraries were sequenced as 87-base-pair reads on the Illumina HiSeq System. The paper's processing steps were these. Across the 500 to 700 repertoires, a later analysis counted some 81 million unique TCR beta chains, roughly 11 million of which were shared by at least two donors. Raw reads were error-corrected and collapsed into unique sequences by a nearest-neighbor algorithm in which closely related sequences were merged to remove PCR and sequencing errors. V, D and J gene segments were assigned by aligning CDR3 sequences to IMGT reference sequences. For a sequence to be retained, a match of at least six nucleotides to both a V gene segment and a J gene segment was required. Rearrangements were classified as productive when the CDR3 lacked stop codons and remained in frame with V and J, and all other rearrangements were classified as non-productive. Following IMGT convention, CDR3 was defined as the stretch from the second conserved V-encoded cysteine to the conserved J-encoded phenylalanine. In an earlier analysis of 500 to 650 of the donors, sequences lacking an unambiguous match to a single V gene segment were excluded. An earlier analysis of several hundred of the donors called V segments functional above 56.7% productive rearrangements and segregating when the between-donor standard deviation exceeded 5%. A statistical classification framework was built to diagnose cytomegalovirus status from the catalog of TCR beta chain sequences. In a later analysis, V and J genes were assigned by comparing TCR nucleotide sequences against IMGT/GENE-DB human TR gene sequences. Using the TCRdist pipeline, a later analysis assigned CDR3 sequences along with most-parsimonious VDJ recombination scenarios. A later analysis defined each TCR beta chain by its CDR3 amino acid sequence plus V-gene family, and excluded reads lacking a unique V-gene family. As a way to deal with suspected cross-contamination and a sequencing artifact, a later analysis dropped approximately 570 nucleotide sequences that were highly shared and had low generation probability. In a later analysis, a clonal expansion index was calculated for each public chain from normalized within-repertoire ranks of inferred template counts. Generation probabilities in a later analysis came from a VDJ recombination model fitted to out-of-frame rearrangements, and those results were checked against IGoR. In a later analysis, TCR-TCR, TCR-HLA and TCR-CMV co-occurrence was scored with hypergeometric tests, and a repertoire-size bias correction was applied to TCR pairs. False discovery rates were estimated in a later analysis by permuting HLA or CMV assignments 20 times. In a later analysis, co-occurring TCRs were grouped with DBSCAN, and TCRdist sequence similarity was added when clustering was performed within HLA-allele-positive subsets. Co-occurrence clustering excluded repertoires with fewer than 30,000 or more than 120,000 public chains, plus five with anomalous nucleotide sharing. TCRdb retrieved this table from immuneACCESS and kept in-frame rearrangements only. Not all clones are present; in checked studies, unresolved V genes account for under half, and no reason is known for the remainder. V and J calls and clone size are given by that table; D and trimming were obtained from the DNA. In this sample the table shows over 65,000 clones, over 75% of which occur a single time. The ten top clones hold more than 2.5% of the sample.

Sequencing was carried out using PBMCs. Recombination connected TRBV7-9 to TRBJ2-3; a tentative D call is TRBD2 (6 bases match). This clonotype was sampled from a man between 50 and 59 years old in good health and CMV-seronegative. The sequenced DNA: TGTGCCAGCAGCCCCAGGGAGGATTACGAGGATACGCAGTATTTT. It encodes CASSPREDYEDTQYF.